This TCR beta chain was documented in a study of blood T cell repertoires in COVID-19. As for the study in general: Samples taken during acute and convalescent COVID-19 were collected in the United States, Italy and Spain. Nucleic acid was either cDNA or gDNA, and it came from T cells, B-cell-depleted T cells, or PBMCs.

The CDR3 sequence is 15 residues long. With 5 bases clipped from V and 7 bases from J, the junction kept 9 bases outside the gene matches. Germline V gene lookup returns CDR1 SEHNR and CDR2 FQNEAQ (reference sequence). Original methodology: Quantification of nucleated cells was approximated via reference gene primer amplification. Repertoires were generated with immunoSEQ multiplex PCR, while TCRdb's copy carries only in-frame clones and drops some. V, J and clone size are taken as reported in that table, and D and trimming were inferred from the DNA itself. The table has roughly 86,000 clones, 86% seen once; the top ten hold 4.9%.

Sequencing input: peripheral blood. V usage is TRBV7-9 and J usage is TRBJ2-1; 9 positions agree with TRBD2. The TCR originated in a man in his fifties or sixties with active or convalescent COVID-19. The CDR3 sequence: CASSQWRGGRNEQFF. DNA for the CDR3: TGTGCCAGCAGCCAGTGGCGGGGGGGCCGTAATGAGCAGTTCTTC.